What follows are 2 T cell receptor beta chains derived from one specimen sequenced in a study of CD8 T cells in ankylosing spondylitis. Each CDR3 protein gets one entry after TCRdb re-called the 5' RACE reads with MiXCR. The data contain 300,000 to 350,000 distinct CDR3 sequences, roughly 12% of them singletons. Sequencing was carried out using blood, either unsorted or a sorted T cell fraction (not recorded which). The receptors here all came from a female donor with ankylosing spondylitis or in good health (not recorded which).

Worth noting for this clonotype: This may arise from a read error, as a much more abundant clone is one base away. The chain joins TRBV5-1 to TRBJ1-2, with TRBD1 matching over 9 bases. The CDR3 totals 18 residues. Germline CDR1 and CDR2: SGHRS and YFSETQ. The CDR3 loop is CASSSTGGMVSANYAYTF. In nucleotides, the CDR3 is TGCGCCAGCAGCTCGACAGGGGGAATGGTATCGGCTAACTATGCCTACACCTTC.

Details on this clonotype: Just one base apart from a much larger clone, this may be a read error. The chain recombines TRBV10-3 with TRBJ1-1, with TRBD1 as a possible D gene (5 bases). Trimming took off 5 bases at V and 6 bases at J, with 19 bases between the two ends. This CDR3 contains 15 residues. Germline CDR1 and CDR2: ENHRY and SYGVKD. The CDR3 here is CAISIKKQLGAEAFF. CDR3 DNA: TGTGCCATCAGTATCAAGAAGCAATTGGGGGCTGAAGCTTTCTTT.